This T cell receptor beta chain was identified in a study of blood T cell repertoires in COVID-19. The data were produced by immunoSEQ multiplex PCR, yet TCRdb's version contains in-frame clones alone and is incomplete. The sample contains around 300,000 clones, 65% to 90% of which appear only once. V was clipped by 0 bases and J by 4 bases, with 11 bases between them. Germline lookup yields CDR1 SGDLS and CDR2 YYNGEE. CDR3 size: 15 residues. The TCR was taken from a human donor in a cohort sampled during active COVID-19. Sequenced: peripheral blood. The chain links TRBV9 to TRBJ2-1; possible D gene TRBD2, 6 bases. The CDR3 coding sequence is TGTGCCAGCAGCGTAGTAGCGGCGGGATACAATGAGCAGTTCTTC. Amino acid sequence: CASSVVAAGYNEQFF.